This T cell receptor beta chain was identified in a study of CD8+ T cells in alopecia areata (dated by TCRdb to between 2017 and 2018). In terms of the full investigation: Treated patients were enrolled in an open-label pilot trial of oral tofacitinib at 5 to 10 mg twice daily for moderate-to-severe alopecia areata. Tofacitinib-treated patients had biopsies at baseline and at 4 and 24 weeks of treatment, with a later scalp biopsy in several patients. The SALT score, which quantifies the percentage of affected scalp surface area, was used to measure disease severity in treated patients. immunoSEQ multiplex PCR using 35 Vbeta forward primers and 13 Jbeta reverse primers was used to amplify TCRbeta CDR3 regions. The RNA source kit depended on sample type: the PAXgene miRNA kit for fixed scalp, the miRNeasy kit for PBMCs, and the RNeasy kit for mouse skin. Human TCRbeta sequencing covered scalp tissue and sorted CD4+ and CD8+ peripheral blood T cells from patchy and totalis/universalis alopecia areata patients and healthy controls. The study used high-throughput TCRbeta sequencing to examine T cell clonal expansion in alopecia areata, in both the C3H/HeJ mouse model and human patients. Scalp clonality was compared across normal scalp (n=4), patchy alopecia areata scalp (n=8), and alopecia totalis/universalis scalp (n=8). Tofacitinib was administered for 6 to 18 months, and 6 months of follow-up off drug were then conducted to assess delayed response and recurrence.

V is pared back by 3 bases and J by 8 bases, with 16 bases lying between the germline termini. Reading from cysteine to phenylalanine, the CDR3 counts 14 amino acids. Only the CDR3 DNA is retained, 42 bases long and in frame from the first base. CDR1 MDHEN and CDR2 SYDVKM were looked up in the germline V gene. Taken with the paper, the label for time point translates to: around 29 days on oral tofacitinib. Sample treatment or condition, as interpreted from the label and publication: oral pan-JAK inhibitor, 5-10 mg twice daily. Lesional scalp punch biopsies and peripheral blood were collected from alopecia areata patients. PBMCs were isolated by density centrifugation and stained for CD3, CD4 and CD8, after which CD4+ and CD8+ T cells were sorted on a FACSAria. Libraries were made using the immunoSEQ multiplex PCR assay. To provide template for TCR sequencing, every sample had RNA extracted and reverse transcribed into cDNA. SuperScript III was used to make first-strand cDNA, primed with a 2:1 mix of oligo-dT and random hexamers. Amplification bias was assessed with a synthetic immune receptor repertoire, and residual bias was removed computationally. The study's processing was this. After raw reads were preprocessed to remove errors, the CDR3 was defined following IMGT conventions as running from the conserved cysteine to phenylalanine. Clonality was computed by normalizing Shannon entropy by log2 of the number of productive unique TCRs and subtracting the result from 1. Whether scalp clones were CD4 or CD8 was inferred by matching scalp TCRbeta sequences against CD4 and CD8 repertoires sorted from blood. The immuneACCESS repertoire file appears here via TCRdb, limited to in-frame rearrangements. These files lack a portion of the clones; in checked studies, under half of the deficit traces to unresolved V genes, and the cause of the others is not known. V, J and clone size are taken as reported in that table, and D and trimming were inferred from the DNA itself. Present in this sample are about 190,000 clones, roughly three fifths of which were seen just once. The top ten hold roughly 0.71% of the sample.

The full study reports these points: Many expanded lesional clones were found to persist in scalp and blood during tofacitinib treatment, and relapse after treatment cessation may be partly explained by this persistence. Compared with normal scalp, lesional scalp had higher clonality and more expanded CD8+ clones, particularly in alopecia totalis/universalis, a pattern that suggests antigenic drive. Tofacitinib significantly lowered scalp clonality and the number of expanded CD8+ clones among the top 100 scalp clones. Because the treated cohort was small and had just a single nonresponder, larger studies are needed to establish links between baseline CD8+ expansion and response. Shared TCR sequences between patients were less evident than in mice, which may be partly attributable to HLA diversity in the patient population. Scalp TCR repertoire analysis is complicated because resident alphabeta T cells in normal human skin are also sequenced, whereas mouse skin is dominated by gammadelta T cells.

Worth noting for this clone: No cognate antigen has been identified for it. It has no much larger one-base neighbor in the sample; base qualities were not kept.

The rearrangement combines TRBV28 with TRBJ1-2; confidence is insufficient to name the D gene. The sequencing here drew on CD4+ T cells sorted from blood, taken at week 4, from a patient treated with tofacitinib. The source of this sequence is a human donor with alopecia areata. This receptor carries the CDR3 CASSFGSLRSGYTF. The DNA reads TGTGCCAGCAGTTTTGGGAGTTTAAGATCCGGCTACACCTTC.